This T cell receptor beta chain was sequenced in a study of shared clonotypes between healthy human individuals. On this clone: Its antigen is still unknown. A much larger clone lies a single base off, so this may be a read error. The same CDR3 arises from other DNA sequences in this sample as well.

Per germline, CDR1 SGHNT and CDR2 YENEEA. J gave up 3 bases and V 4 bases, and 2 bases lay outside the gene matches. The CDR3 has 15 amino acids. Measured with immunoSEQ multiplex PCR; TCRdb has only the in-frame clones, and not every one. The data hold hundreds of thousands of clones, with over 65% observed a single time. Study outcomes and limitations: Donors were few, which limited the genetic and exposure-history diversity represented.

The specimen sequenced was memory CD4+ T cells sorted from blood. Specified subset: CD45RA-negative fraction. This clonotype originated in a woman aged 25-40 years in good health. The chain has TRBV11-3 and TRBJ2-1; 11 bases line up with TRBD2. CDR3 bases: TGTGCCAGCAGCTCGGGACTAGCGGACTACAATGAGCAGTTCTTC. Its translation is CASSSGLADYNEQFF.